The clone carrying this T cell receptor beta chain has only a few counts. Its antigen is still unknown. The source of the sample is a study of CD8 T cells in ankylosing spondylitis. TCRdb re-called the 5' RACE reads through MiXCR, storing one row per CDR3 protein. The table lists about 800,000 distinct CDR3 sequences, about 10% of them singletons, with roughly 0.51% in the top ten. Whole-study findings and limits: Blood of patients with ankylosing spondylitis appeared to be characterized by a TCR beta motif of eight highly homologous variants.

V dropped 6 bases and J dropped 0; count of bases not matched to a gene: 9. CDR3 size: 15 residues. CDR1 and CDR2 (germline): DFQATT, SNEGSKA (reference sequence). Input material: blood, either unsorted or a sorted T cell fraction (not recorded which). This clonotype was sampled from a male donor with ankylosing spondylitis. The chain is built from TRBV20-1 and TRBJ2-7; 9 bases fit TRBD2. The CDR3 DNA sequence: TGCAGTGCCACTAGTAGCGGGAGTTACTCCTACGAGCAGTACTTC. This encodes CSATSSGSYSYEQYF.